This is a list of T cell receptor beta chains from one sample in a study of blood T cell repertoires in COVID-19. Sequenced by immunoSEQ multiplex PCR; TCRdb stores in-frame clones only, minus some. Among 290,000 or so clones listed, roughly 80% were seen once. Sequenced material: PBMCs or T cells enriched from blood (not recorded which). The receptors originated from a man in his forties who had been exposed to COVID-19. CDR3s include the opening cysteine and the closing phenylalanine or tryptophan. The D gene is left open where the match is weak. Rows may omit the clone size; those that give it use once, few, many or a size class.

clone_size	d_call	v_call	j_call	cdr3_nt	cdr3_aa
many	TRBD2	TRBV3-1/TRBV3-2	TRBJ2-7	TGTGCCAGCAGCCCCGGCCATAGCGGGAAAGTCTACGAGCAGTACTTC	CASSPGHSGKVYEQYF
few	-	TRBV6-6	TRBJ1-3	TGTGCCAGCAGTTCCATGGCCTTCTCTGGAAACACCATATATTTT	CASSSMAFSGNTIYF
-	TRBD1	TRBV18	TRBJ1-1	TGTGCCAGCTCAACCTCAGGGGGGAACACTGAAGCTTTCTTT	CASSTSGGNTEAFF
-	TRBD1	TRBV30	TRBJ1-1	TGTGCCTATGGGACAGGGTGGGGCACTGAAGCTTTCTTT	CAYGTGWGTEAFF
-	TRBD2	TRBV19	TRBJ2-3	TGTGCCAGTAGTACGAGACTAGCGGGAGAGCTAAGGGATACGCAGTATTTT	CASSTRLAGELRDTQYF
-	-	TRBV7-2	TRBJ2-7	TGTGCCAGCAGCTTAGGATACAGGAGCTACGAGCAGTACTTC	CASSLGYRSYEQYF
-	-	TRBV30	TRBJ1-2	TGTGCCTGGACTAAACAGGGAGCTAACTATGGCTACACCTTC	CAWTKQGANYGYTF
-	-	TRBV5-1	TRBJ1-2	TGCGCCAGCAGCCCTAAAGGGGATTATGGCTACACCTTC	CASSPKGDYGYTF
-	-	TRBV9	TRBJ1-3	TGTGCCAGCAGCGTAGAGTGGAGCTCTGGAAACACCATATATTTT	CASSVEWSSGNTIYF
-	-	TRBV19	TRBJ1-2	TGTGCCAGTAGTATCGGGACTGCGGGGATCCGGGGCTATGGCTACACCTTC	CASSIGTAGIRGYGYTF
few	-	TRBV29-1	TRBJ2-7	TGCAGCGTTAGGGACACCTTAGGCTACGAGCAGTACTTC	CSVRDTLGYEQYF
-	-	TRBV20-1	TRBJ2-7	TGCAGTGCTTCCGACGTACCGGGAATGTACTTC	CSASDVPGMYF
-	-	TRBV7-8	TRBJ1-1	TGTGCCAGCAGCTTACTACCCAGGGGCCGAACGAACACTGAAGCTTTCTTT	CASSLLPRGRTNTEAFF
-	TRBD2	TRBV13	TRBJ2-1	TGTGCCAGCAGCCTGGGACTAGCGAGATACAATGAGCAGTTCTTC	CASSLGLARYNEQFF
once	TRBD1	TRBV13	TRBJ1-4	TGTGCCAGCAGCTTAGGGGGACAGGGTGGTGAAAAACTGTTTTTT	CASSLGGQGGEKLFF
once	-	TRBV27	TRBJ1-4	TGTGCCAGCAGCCTGAGAGCAACTAATGAAAAACTGTTTTTT	CASSLRATNEKLFF
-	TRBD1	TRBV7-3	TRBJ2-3	TGTGCCAGCAGCCGAACACAGGGGTCAGATACGCAGTATTTT	CASSRTQGSDTQYF
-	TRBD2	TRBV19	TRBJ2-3	TGTGCCAGTAACAACAAATTCTCCCCCAGGACTAGTGAGGGTTTCACAGATACGCAGTATTTT	CASNNKFSPRTSEGFTDTQYF
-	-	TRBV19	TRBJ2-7	TGTGCCAGTAGTACCGCCTACGAGCAGTACTTC	CASSTAYEQYF
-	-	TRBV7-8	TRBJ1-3	TGTGCCAGCAGCTACTTCGGGGCTGGAAACACCATATATTTT	CASSYFGAGNTIYF
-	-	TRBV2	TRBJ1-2	TGTGCCAGCAGTGACCTCCCGGGGGGGCATGGCTACACCTTC	CASSDLPGGHGYTF
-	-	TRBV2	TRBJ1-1	TGTGCGGAATCTCCGGGTCCGGGCCAGGGTAACGCTTTCTTT	CAESPGPGQGNAFF
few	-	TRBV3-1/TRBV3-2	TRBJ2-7	TGTGCCAGCAGCCAGCGAACCCGATACGAGCAGTACTTC	CASSQRTRYEQYF
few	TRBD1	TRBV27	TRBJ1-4	TGTGCCAGCAGCGGAGGACAGGGGAAGTCTGGAACTAATGAAAAACTGTTTTTT	CASSGGQGKSGTNEKLFF
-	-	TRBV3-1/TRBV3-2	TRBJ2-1	TGTGCCAGCAGCCAAGCAGGGATTCGTTACAATGAGCAGTTCTTC	CASSQAGIRYNEQFF
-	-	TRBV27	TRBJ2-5	TGTGCCAGCAAAGTTTGGAGCCCCCAAGAGACCCAGTACTTC	CASKVWSPQETQYF